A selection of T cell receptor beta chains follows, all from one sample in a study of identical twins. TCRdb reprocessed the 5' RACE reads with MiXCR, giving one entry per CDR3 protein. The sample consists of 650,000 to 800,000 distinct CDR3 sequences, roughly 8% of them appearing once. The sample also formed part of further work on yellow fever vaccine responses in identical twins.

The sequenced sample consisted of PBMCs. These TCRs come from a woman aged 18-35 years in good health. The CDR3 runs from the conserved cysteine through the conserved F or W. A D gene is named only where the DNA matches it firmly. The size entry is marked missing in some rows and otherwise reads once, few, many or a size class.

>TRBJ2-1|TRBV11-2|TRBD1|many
CASSFNRGNEQFF
TGTGCCAGCAGCTTCAACAGGGGTAATGAGCAGTTCTTC
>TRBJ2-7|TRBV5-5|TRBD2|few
CASSLFTGGDYEQYF
TGTGCCAGCAGCTTGTTTACCGGGGGGGACTACGAGCAGTACTTC
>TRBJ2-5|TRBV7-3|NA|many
CASSSGFSQETQYF
TGTGCCAGCAGTTCGGGATTCTCCCAAGAGACCCAGTACTTC
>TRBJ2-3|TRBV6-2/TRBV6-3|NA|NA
CASSSKTVSTDTQYF
TGTGCCAGCAGCTCCAAGACGGTGAGCACAGATACGCAGTATTTT
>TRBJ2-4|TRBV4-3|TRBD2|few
CASSRQIAGGRGNIQYF
TGCGCCAGCAGCCGTCAAATAGCGGGAGGCCGGGGTAACATTCAGTACTTC
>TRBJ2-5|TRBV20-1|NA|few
CSAPLLAETQYF
TGCAGTGCCCCCTTACTAGCCGAGACCCAGTACTTC
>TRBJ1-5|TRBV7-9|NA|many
CASGSGSNQPQHF
TGTGCCAGCGGGTCGGGTAGCAATCAGCCCCAGCATTTT
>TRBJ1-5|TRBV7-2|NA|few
CASSLGREQPQHF
TGTGCCAGCAGCTTAGGCAGGGAGCAGCCCCAGCATTTT
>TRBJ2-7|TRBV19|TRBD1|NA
CASSDVPGQNYEQYF
TGTGCCAGTAGCGACGTACCGGGACAGAACTACGAGCAGTACTTC
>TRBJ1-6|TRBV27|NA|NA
CASSLGVTSPLHF
TGTGCCAGCAGTTTAGGGGTTACTTCACCCCTCCACTTT
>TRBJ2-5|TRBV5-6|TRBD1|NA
CASSHRGRETQYF
TGTGCCAGCAGCCACAGGGGGCGAGAGACCCAGTACTTC